This T cell receptor beta chain comes out of a study of regulatory T cells in long-lasting Graves disease. As for this clonotype: Just one base apart from a much larger clone, this may be a read error.

CDR1 and CDR2 (germline): SGHRS, YFSETQ. The ends were cut back, 4 bases at V and 5 bases at J, with 22 bases in the middle. This CDR3 comprises 17 residues. The sample's time point: newly diagnosed GD, antithyroid drugs for less than 3 months. Making the TCR library involved RNA that had been extracted from PBMCs. EDTA tubes received roughly 10 milliliters of drawn peripheral blood. With iRepertoire HTBI primers and Arm-PCR of CDR3 regions, TCR beta libraries were built. One entry per CDR3 protein, called by TCRdb with MiXCR from the multiplex PCR reads. The sample lists about 460,000 distinct CDR3 sequences; 12% to 15% were seen once. These data were also filed under a second study, of T cells in Graves' hyperthyroidism and ophthalmopathy.

Specimen: peripheral blood mononuclear cells (PBMCs), collected at new diagnosis, from a patient treated with antithyroid drugs. The chain employs TRBV5-1 and TRBJ2-1, with a tentative D call TRBD2 (5 bases). The TCR originated in a woman in her 50s with Graves disease. The CDR3 DNA reads TGCGCCAGCAGCCTTGGAGGCTTGAGGCCAGCAAACAATGAGCAGTTCTTC. It encodes CASSLGGLRPANNEQFF.